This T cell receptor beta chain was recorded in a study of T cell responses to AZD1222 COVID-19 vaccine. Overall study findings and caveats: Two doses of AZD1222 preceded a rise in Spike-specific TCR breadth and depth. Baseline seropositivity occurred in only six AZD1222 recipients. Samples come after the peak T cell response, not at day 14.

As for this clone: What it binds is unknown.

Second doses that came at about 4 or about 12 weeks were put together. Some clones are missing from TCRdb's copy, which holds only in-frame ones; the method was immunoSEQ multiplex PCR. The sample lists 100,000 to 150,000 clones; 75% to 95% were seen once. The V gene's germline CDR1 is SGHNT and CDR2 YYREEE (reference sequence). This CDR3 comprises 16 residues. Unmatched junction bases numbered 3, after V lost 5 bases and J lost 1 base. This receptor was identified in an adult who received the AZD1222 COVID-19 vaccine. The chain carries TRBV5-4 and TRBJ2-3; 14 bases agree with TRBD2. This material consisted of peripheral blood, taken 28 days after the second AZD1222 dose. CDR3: CASSRLAGGGTDTQYF. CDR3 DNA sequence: TGTGCCAGCAGTCGACTAGCGGGGGGGGGCACAGATACGCAGTATTTT.